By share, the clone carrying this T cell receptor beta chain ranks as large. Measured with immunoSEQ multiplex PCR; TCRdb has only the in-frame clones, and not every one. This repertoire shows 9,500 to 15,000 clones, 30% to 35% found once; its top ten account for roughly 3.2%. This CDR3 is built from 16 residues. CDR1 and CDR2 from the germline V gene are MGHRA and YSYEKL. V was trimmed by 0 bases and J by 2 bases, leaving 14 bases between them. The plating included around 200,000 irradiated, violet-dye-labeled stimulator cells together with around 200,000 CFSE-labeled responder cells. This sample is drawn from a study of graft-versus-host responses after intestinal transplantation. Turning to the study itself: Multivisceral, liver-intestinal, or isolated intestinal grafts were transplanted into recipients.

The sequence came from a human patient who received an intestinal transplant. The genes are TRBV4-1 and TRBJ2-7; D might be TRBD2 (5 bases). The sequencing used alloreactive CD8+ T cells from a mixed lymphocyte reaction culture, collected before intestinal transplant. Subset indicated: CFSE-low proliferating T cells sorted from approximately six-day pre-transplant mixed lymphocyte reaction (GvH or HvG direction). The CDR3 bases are TGCGCCAGCAGCCAAGACTCCACCGGGATCACCTACGAGCAGTACTTC. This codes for CASSQDSTGITYEQYF.